A selection of T cell receptor beta chains follows, all from one sample in a study of cytotoxic CD8 clonotypes in ibrutinib-treated CLL. The repertoire was sequenced with immunoSEQ multiplex PCR; TCRdb's copy has only in-frame clones and lacks some. The sample has approximately 280,000 clones, around 77% seen once; the top ten hold roughly 5.7%. The sample in question was PBMCs, obtained at disease progression, from a patient treated with ibrutinib. These receptors were obtained from a human donor with chronic lymphocytic leukemia. CDR3s include the opening cysteine and the closing phenylalanine or tryptophan. The D gene is left open where the match is weak. Some rows mark clone size as missing; the rest say once, few, many or name a class of expanded clone.

-	TRBJ1-1	TRBD1	TRBV19	CASSLGQGSTEAFF	TGTGCCAGTAGTCTGGGACAGGGGAGTACTGAAGCTTTCTTT
once	TRBJ2-7	-	TRBV4-2	CASSPLSGTSSYEQYF	TGTGCCAGCAGCCCTCTATCCGGGACTTCGTCCTACGAGCAGTACTTC
-	TRBJ2-5	-	TRBV7-6	CASSLGRGLQETQYF	TGTGCCAGCAGCTTAGGGCGGGGGCTTCAAGAGACCCAGTACTTC
once	TRBJ2-5	TRBD1	TRBV7-8	CASSLALGTEQETQYF	TGTGCCAGCAGCTTAGCGCTGGGGACAGAACAAGAGACCCAGTACTTC
-	TRBJ2-7	-	TRBV6-5	CASSYRHEQYF	TGTGCCAGCAGTTATCGTCACGAGCAGTACTTC
-	TRBJ2-1	TRBD2	TRBV18	CASSPGLAGVNEQFF	TGTGCCAGCTCACCAGGACTAGCGGGAGTGAATGAGCAGTTCTTC
-	TRBJ2-5	TRBD2	TRBV5-1	CASSSPGRGTQETQYF	TGCGCCAGCAGCTCCCCCGGGCGGGGGACGCAAGAGACCCAGTACTTC
-	TRBJ2-5	-	TRBV5-6	CASSLPGFETQYF	TGTGCCAGCAGCTTGCCAGGGTTTGAGACCCAGTACTTC
-	TRBJ1-2	-	TRBV19	CASSMGGNYGYTF	TGTGCCAGTTCAATGGGGGGCAACTATGGCTACACCTTC
few	TRBJ2-3	-	TRBV9	CASSGGDTQYF	TGTGCCAGCAGCGGCGGAGATACGCAGTATTTT
once	TRBJ2-7	-	TRBV6-1	CASSSNALYEQYF	TGTGCCAGTTCTAGTAATGCCCTCTACGAGCAGTACTTC
-	TRBJ2-5	-	TRBV7-2	CASSKTGLQETQYF	TGTGCCAGCAGCAAGACAGGACTCCAAGAGACCCAGTACTTC
few	TRBJ2-3	-	TRBV11-3	CASSPGPALDTQYF	TGTGCCAGCAGCCCCGGACCCGCTCTGGATACGCAGTATTTT
few	TRBJ1-2	-	TRBV5-6	CASSFFSWGREDGYTF	TGTGCCAGCAGCTTCTTTAGCTGGGGTAGAGAGGATGGCTACACCTTC
-	TRBJ2-5	TRBD1	TRBV4-1	CASSQGQGTQETQYF	TGCGCCAGCAGCCAAGGACAGGGCACCCAAGAGACCCAGTACTTC
-	TRBJ1-1	-	TRBV29-1	CSVGSLGNTEAFF	TGCAGCGTTGGGAGTTTAGGGAACACTGAAGCTTTCTTT
few	TRBJ2-7	-	TRBV27	CASSLFPLYEQYF	TGTGCCAGCAGTTTATTCCCCCTCTACGAGCAGTACTTC
-	TRBJ2-1	-	TRBV11-2	CASSLVPGFNRADEQFF	TGTGCCAGCAGCTTAGTCCCGGGCTTCAACAGGGCCGATGAGCAGTTCTTC
-	TRBJ1-1	-	TRBV5-6	CASSVYDRSANTEAFF	TGTGCCAGCAGCGTTTACGACAGGTCAGCGAACACTGAAGCTTTCTTT
-	TRBJ2-7	-	TRBV11-3	CASSLGGRPLEQYF	TGTGCCAGCAGCTTAGGGGGACGGCCATTAGAGCAGTACTTC
-	TRBJ2-7	-	TRBV2	CASIGVVSYEQYF	TGTGCCAGCATAGGGGTTGTATCCTACGAGCAGTACTTC
-	TRBJ1-1	-	TRBV9	CASSVAADSGAFF	TGTGCCAGCAGCGTAGCTGCGGACAGCGGCGCTTTCTTT
many	TRBJ1-1	-	TRBV6-6	CASNVGMGMTEAFF	TGTGCCAGCAACGTTGGTATGGGAATGACTGAAGCTTTCTTT
-	TRBJ1-1	-	TRBV6-5	CASTNENTEAFF	TGTGCCAGCACTAACGAGAACACTGAAGCTTTCTTT
-	TRBJ1-2	-	TRBV25-1	CASSDPRRGDYTF	TGTGCCAGCAGTGATCCTCGTCGAGGGGACTACACCTTC
-	TRBJ2-7	-	TRBV5-1	CASSLVVTVNGGEQYF	TGCGCCAGCAGCTTGGTCGTTACAGTTAATGGGGGCGAGCAGTACTTC